This T cell receptor (beta chain) was profiled in a study of T cells after yellow fever vaccination. Study-level results: Some clonotypes were seen in both the CD4 and the CD8 compartments. These made up a small share and likely arose from convergent recombination. Sorted repertoires could include abundant contaminating clonotypes from bulk cells.

This clonotype was seen a handful of times. Its antigen is unidentified. Germline-derived CDR1 and CDR2 are SQVTM and ANQGSEA. This CDR3 has 14 residues. V lost 7 bases to trimming and J lost 1 base, with 16 bases between them. Template-switching 5'RACE yielded the TCR cDNA; a universal primer site and UMIs were added in the process. Each CDR3 protein gets one entry after TCRdb re-called the 5' RACE reads with MiXCR. The sample consists of some 350,000 distinct CDR3 sequences, about 9.9% of them appearing once. The V call is TRBV29-1, the J call TRBJ1-1; possibly TRBD1 for D (6 bases). The input for sequencing was PBMCs, taken on the day of the first yellow fever vaccination. This clonotype was obtained from a man between 18 and 29 years old who received the YFV17D yellow fever vaccine. CDR3 bases: TGCAGCGCGCTCCTCTCGACAGGGAACACTGAAGCTTTCTTT. It is translated as CSALLSTGNTEAFF.